This T cell receptor (beta chain) was profiled in a study of T cell repertoires in cytomegalovirus infection. Study as a whole: Public TCR beta signatures were indicative of both CMV infection and a matching HLA type.

Using its own MiXCR run on the reads, TCRdb lists one record per CDR3 protein. The sample shows about 400,000 distinct CDR3 sequences, less than 20% of them seen only once. Trimming removed 1 base from V and 1 base from J, with 13 bases in between. Germline V gives CDR1 SGHTA, CDR2 FQGNSA. The CDR3 is 16 amino acids. This clonotype was counted ten times or more. The TCR comes from a human donor in good health (CMV status not recorded). Some clones in this sample may be carry-over from other donors' samples. The sequencing input was PBMCs. The gene calls are TRBV7-2 and TRBJ2-5; D assignment may be TRBD1 or TRBD2 (6 bases each). This CDR3 is CASSLVSGALQETQYF. CDR3 bases: TGTGCCAGCAGCTTAGTTTCGGGGGCGCTCCAAGAGACCCAGTACTTC.